Below are 22 T cell receptor beta chains sequenced from a single sample in a study of blood T cell repertoires in COVID-19. The repertoire was sequenced with immunoSEQ multiplex PCR; TCRdb's copy has only in-frame clones and lacks some. The sample contains 150,000 to 200,000 clones, roughly four fifths of which appear only once. Material for sequencing was peripheral blood. These receptors were taken from a woman of 80 years or more with acute or convalescent COVID-19.

The V gene is TRBV27, the J gene TRBJ2-1; the D gene is possibly TRBD1 (6 bases). The CDR3 covers 17 residues. Per germline, CDR1 MNHEY and CDR2 SMNVEV (reference sequence). Trimming removed 5 bases at V and 3 bases at J, with 20 bases between. CDR3 sequence: CASSVYLGAPDYNEQFF. In DNA, the CDR3 is TGTGCCAGCAGTGTCTACCTGGGGGCGCCTGACTACAATGAGCAGTTCTTC.

This clone was seen only once. The chain couples TRBV5-1 to TRBJ2-2; 8 nucleotides match TRBD1. The ends lost 4 bases at V and 1 base at J; junction bases unmatched: 6. The CDR3 sequence is 16 residues long. Germline assignment: CDR1 SGHRS and CDR2 YFSETQ. CDR3: CASSTGGQGNTGELFF. CDR3 DNA sequence: TGCGCCAGCAGCACCGGCGGACAGGGGAACACCGGGGAGCTGTTTTTT.

This chain uses TRBV30 with TRBJ2-3; the D gene is possibly TRBD2 (5 bases). This CDR3 has 15 residues. V lost 4 bases and J 0 bases, leaving 14 bases between the germline ends. CDR1 is GTSNPN, CDR2 SVGIG, per germline (reference sequence). The CDR3 DNA reads as TGTGCCTGGATCCCCGGGGTAGTGAGCACAGATACGCAGTATTTT. Amino acid sequence: CAWIPGVVSTDTQYF.

This clone is a singleton in its sample. The chain has TRBV6-5 and TRBJ1-1, with a possible D match to TRBD1 (5 bases). V dropped 6 bases and J dropped 1 base, with 6 bases sitting between them. The CDR3 loop spans 12 amino acids. The germline CDR1 and CDR2 sequences are MNHEY and SVGAGI. The CDR3 loop reads CASSRENTEAFF. For the CDR3, the DNA is TGTGCCAGCAGCAGGGAGAACACTGAAGCTTTCTTT.

The V call is TRBV19, the J call TRBJ1-2, with D possibly matching TRBD1 (6 bases). Germline CDR1 reads LNHDA; CDR2 reads SQIVND (reference sequence). CDR3 length: 16 amino acids. The V end lost 7 bases, the J end lost 3 bases, and 21 bases lay between the germline ends. The CDR3 nucleotides are TGTGCCAGTACCTCTCAGGGGAACGTCCAGTACTATGGCTACACCTTC. Translating it yields CASTSQGNVQYYGYTF. Together with reference TRBV19 and TRBJ1-2, the CDR3 gives the full variable domain: DGGITQSPKYLFRKEGQNVTLSCEQNLNHDAMYWYRQDPGQGLRLIYYSQIVNDFQKGDIAEGYSVSREKKESFPLTVTSAQKNPTAFYLCASTSQGNVQYYGYTFGSGTRLTVV.

The genes are TRBV10-3 and TRBJ2-6; 10 bases are shared with TRBD1. The junction had 8 bases not matched to a gene; V was cut back by 7 bases and J by 2 bases. The germline V gene has CDR1 ENHRY and CDR2 SYGVKD. CDR3 length equals 17 residues. The CDR3 DNA follows: TGTGCCATCACGCGGGACAGGGGTGTTGCTGGGGCCAACGTCCTGACTTTC. Translation: CAITRDRGVAGANVLTF.

The chain recombines TRBV30 with TRBJ2-7; tentatively, D is TRBD2 (5 bases). The germline V gene encodes CDR1 GTSNPN and CDR2 SVGIG (reference sequence). Trimming stripped 2 bases from V and 5 bases from J, with 13 bases between. This CDR3 has 13 amino acids. The DNA of the CDR3 is TGTGCCTGGAGTTTTTCGGGGTCCCACGAGCAGTACTTC. It translates to CAWSFSGSHEQYF.

This clone was picked up a small number of times. The chain links TRBV4-1 to TRBJ2-7, with a possible D match to TRBD2 (7 bases). Germline assignment: CDR1 MGHRA and CDR2 YSYEKL. The CDR3 loop spans 14 amino acids. Trimming cost V 4 bases and J 3 bases, with 13 bases left between them. The CDR3 here is CASSLGGGGYEQYF. The CDR3 DNA reads as TGCGCCAGCAGCCTAGGGGGAGGGGGCTACGAGCAGTACTTC.

The chain links TRBV3-1 (or the pseudogene TRBV3-2) to TRBJ2-1, with TRBD2 matching over 10 bases. The germline gives CDR1 LGHDT, CDR2 YNNKEL (reference sequence). With 4 bases clipped from V and 7 bases from J, the junction kept 4 bases outside the gene matches. CDR3 length: 14 amino acids. The CDR3, as DNA: TGTGCCAGCAGCCTAGCGGGAGGTAGGAATGAGCAGTTCTTC. Amino acids: CASSLAGGRNEQFF.

The V call is TRBV7-2, the J call TRBJ2-2; 7 nucleotides align to TRBD1. V shed 5 bases and J 4 bases; nucleotides not matched to a gene: 7. The CDR3 runs to 15 residues. Germline-derived CDR1 and CDR2 are SGHTA and FQGNSA. In DNA form, the CDR3 reads TGTGCCAGCAGCCCCCGACAGGGCGGCACCGGGGAGCTGTTTTTT. Protein sequence: CASSPRQGGTGELFF.

This chain connects TRBV2 to TRBJ1-5, with 7 bases lining up with TRBD1. CDR3 size: 13 residues. V lost 5 bases and J lost 5; bases outside the gene matches: 3. Germline CDR1 is SNHLY and CDR2 is FYNNEI. The CDR3 sequence: CASSRDSDQPQHF. The DNA for the CDR3 is TGTGCCAGCAGTCGGGACAGTGATCAGCCCCAGCATTTT.

This clone was detected only once. The CDR3 DNA reads as TGTGCCAGCAGCTTAAGCGGGATAGACTACAATGAGCAGTTCTTC. Protein product: CASSLSGIDYNEQFF. This chain uses TRBV7-6 with TRBJ2-1, with 7 positions matching TRBD2. Germline V lookup: CDR1 SGHVS, CDR2 FNYEAQ. The CDR3 spans 15 residues. With 2 bases clipped from V and 3 bases from J, the junction kept 4 bases outside the gene matches. The full variable domain, rest sourced from reference TRBV7-6 and TRBJ2-1, is GAGVSQSPRYKVTKRGQDVALRCDPISGHVSLYWYRQALGQGPEFLTYFNYEAQQDKSGLPNDRFSAERPEGSISTLTIQRTEQRDSAMYRCASSLSGIDYNEQFFGPGTRLTVL.

The rearrangement uses TRBV30 and TRBJ2-7, with a tentative D call TRBD2 (5 bases). The CDR3 loop spans 13 amino acids. Germline V gives CDR1 GTSNPN, CDR2 SVGIG (reference sequence). Between the trimmed V and J ends, which lost 5 bases and 3 bases, there was a span of 14 bases. The CDR3: CAWAPASGYEQYF. CDR3 bases: TGTGCCTGGGCCCCGGCGAGCGGCTACGAGCAGTACTTC. The full variable domain, completed using reference TRBV30 and TRBJ2-7, is SQTIHQWPATLVQPVGSPLSLECTVEGTSNPNLYWYRQAAGRGLQLLFYSVGIGQISSEVPQNLSASRPQDRQFILSSKKLLLSDSGFYLCAWAPASGYEQYFGPGTRLTVT.

This chain links TRBV30 with TRBJ1-2; TRBD1 matches 8 bases. CDR1 GTSNPN and CDR2 SVGIG come from the germline V gene (reference sequence). With V trimmed by 0 bases and J by 4 bases, 7 bases remained unmatched. This CDR3 spans 15 amino acids. The chain's CDR3 is CAWSVWAGGGYGYTF. CDR3 DNA sequence: TGTGCCTGGAGTGTATGGGCAGGGGGCGGCTATGGCTACACCTTC.

Only a few counts were recorded for this clone. J is TRBJ2-7 and V is TRBV7-2; 14 nucleotides line up with TRBD2. This CDR3 spans 18 amino acids. The V gene end was trimmed by 5 bases and the J gene end by 5 bases; junction bases not matched to a gene: 14. Germline CDR1 is SGHTA and CDR2 is FQGNSA. The CDR3 reads CASSHKIGTSGSPNEQYF. DNA of the CDR3: TGTGCCAGCAGCCATAAAATTGGGACTAGCGGGAGTCCAAACGAGCAGTACTTC.

The chain has TRBV20-1 and TRBJ2-5, with 15 bases aligning to TRBD2. This CDR3 has 17 residues. Unmatched junction bases numbered 10, after V lost 3 bases and J lost 5 bases. Germline V gene lookup returns CDR1 DFQATT and CDR2 SNEGSKA (reference sequence). The CDR3 bases are TGCAGTGCTAGTTTGCGGACTAGCGGGAGGGTTCGGGAGACCCAGTACTTC. This encodes CSASLRTSGRVRETQYF.

The CDR3 spells CAWGIAWGETQYF. The CDR3 nucleotides read TGTGCCTGGGGTATAGCGTGGGGAGAGACCCAGTACTTC. The genes are TRBV30 and TRBJ2-5; D perhaps matches TRBD2 (5 bases). V was clipped by 5 bases and J by 4 bases, with 14 bases between them. CDR3 length: 13 residues. Germline V gene sequence: CDR1 GTSNPN, CDR2 SVGIG (reference sequence). The full variable domain, rest sourced from reference TRBV30 and TRBJ2-5, is SQTIHQWPATLVQPVGSPLSLECTVEGTSNPNLYWYRQAAGRGLQLLFYSVGIGQISSEVPQNLSASRPQDRQFILSSKKLLLSDSGFYLCAWGIAWGETQYFGPGTRLLVL.

The chain uses TRBV2 and TRBJ2-7; possibly TRBD2 for D (5 bases). Germline V gene lookup returns CDR1 SNHLY and CDR2 FYNNEI. The V and J ends lost 4 bases and 4 bases respectively, with 5 bases between them. The CDR3 runs 11 residues. The chain's CDR3 is CASSGEYEQYF. The CDR3 nucleotides read TGTGCCAGCAGTGGGGAGTACGAGCAGTACTTC.

J is TRBJ1-1 and V is TRBV18; no reliable D call. V was shortened by 3 bases and J by 1 base, with 15 bases between the two germline ends. Germline V CDR1 and CDR2: KGHSH, LQKENI. The CDR3 runs 16 residues. The CDR3 sequence is CASSPRPTGWNTEAFF. The CDR3, as DNA: TGTGCCAGCTCACCTCGCCCGACGGGTTGGAACACTGAAGCTTTCTTT.

The V call is TRBV14, the J call TRBJ1-6, with a possible D match to TRBD1 (5 bases). With 1 base removed from V and 4 bases from J, the gap between germline ends came to 8 bases. The CDR3 has 15 amino acids. Germline V gene lookup returns CDR1 SGHDN and CDR2 FVKESK. CDR3 sequence: CASSQAGHYNSPLHF. The DNA of the CDR3 is TGTGCCAGCAGCCAAGCAGGACATTATAATTCACCCCTCCACTTT.

This clone was seen a handful of times. The chain couples TRBV19 to TRBJ1-5; no reliable D call. The CDR3 contains 14 residues. The V and J ends lost 6 bases and 2 bases respectively, with 11 bases between them. Germline CDR1 and CDR2: LNHDA and SQIVND (reference sequence). CDR3 amino acids: CASRREFGNQPQHF. CDR3 nucleotides: TGTGCCAGTAGGCGGGAATTTGGCAATCAGCCCCAGCATTTT.

The chain links TRBV19 to TRBJ1-2; D perhaps matches TRBD1 (5 bases). This CDR3 comprises 13 residues. V was clipped by 7 bases and J by 3 bases, with 12 bases between them. The germline CDR1 and CDR2 sequences are LNHDA and SQIVND (reference sequence). This chain's CDR3 is CASKWGADYGYTF. The DNA for the CDR3 is TGTGCCAGTAAGTGGGGCGCAGACTATGGCTACACCTTC.